Shown below are 19 T cell receptor beta chains from a single sample sequenced in a study of cytomegalovirus exposure and HLA in healthy donors. A multiplex PCR was run with 60 Vbeta primers and 13 Jbeta primers. Clones were read by immunoSEQ multiplex PCR, and TCRdb kept only the in-frame ones, dropping some. The data show under 300,000 clones, 75% to 85% seen once. Sequenced: PBMCs. These receptors all stem from a woman aged 60 to 75 in good health and CMV-seropositive.

The CDR3 reads CAWSVGQPNSPLHF. Written as DNA, the CDR3 is TGTGCCTGGAGTGTGGGACAACCTAATTCACCCCTCCACTTT. The chain combines TRBV30 with TRBJ1-6, with TRBD1 as a possible D gene (6 bases). Trimming cost V 0 bases and J 6 bases, with 9 bases left between them. This CDR3 is 14 amino acids long. Germline-derived CDR1 and CDR2 are GTSNPN and SVGIG (reference sequence).

The sample holds a few counts of this clone. The sample contains more than one DNA sequence encoding this CDR3. The chain recombines TRBV7-2 with TRBJ2-7; perhaps TRBD2 as D (6 bases). This CDR3 spans 14 amino acids. Germline values: CDR1 SGHTA, CDR2 FQGNSA. V was clipped by 0 bases and J by 2 bases, with 8 bases between them. The CDR3 protein is CASSLAGGPYEQYF. CDR3 DNA: TGTGCCAGCAGCTTAGCGGGAGGACCCTACGAGCAGTACTTC. The full variable domain, with the rest looked up from reference TRBV7-2 and TRBJ2-7, is GAGVSQSPSNKVTEKGKDVELRCDPISGHTALYWYRQSLGQGLEFLIYFQGNSAPDKSGLPSDRFSAERTGGSVSTLTIQRTQQEDSAVYLCASSLAGGPYEQYFGPGTRLTVT.

The chain uses TRBV29-1 and TRBJ1-2; D gene ambiguous. Germline V gives CDR1 SQVTM, CDR2 ANQGSEA. The length of the CDR3 is 11 residues. With 4 bases removed from V and 2 bases from J, the gap between germline ends came to 5 bases. The CDR3 spells CSVARNYGYTF. CDR3 coding DNA: TGCAGCGTTGCACGGAACTATGGCTACACCTTC.

The J gene is TRBJ2-7, the V gene TRBV18; TRBD1 aligns across 7 bases. CDR1 and CDR2 from the germline V gene are KGHSH and LQKENI. The CDR3 consists of 15 residues. With V trimmed by 5 bases and J by 2 bases, 9 bases remained unmatched. CDR3 residues: CASSNSGTATYEQYF. The CDR3 nucleotides are TGTGCCAGCTCAAATTCGGGGACAGCTACCTACGAGCAGTACTTC.

The chain couples TRBV9 to TRBJ2-1, with D perhaps matching TRBD2 (5 bases). CDR1 SGDLS and CDR2 YYNGEE come from the germline V gene. The CDR3 runs to 16 residues. The V end was cut by 4 bases, the J end by 0 bases, with 14 bases between. In nucleotides, the CDR3 is TGTGCCAGCAGCCCAGAGGGCGGGTACTCCTACAATGAGCAGTTCTTC. Protein product: CASSPEGGYSYNEQFF.

The chain has TRBV7-9 and TRBJ1-4, with 11 bases identical to TRBD1. J gave up 7 bases and V 2 bases, and 6 bases lay outside the gene matches. Germline CDR1 is SEHNR and CDR2 is FQNEAQ (reference sequence). There are 16 residues in the CDR3. CDR3 sequence: CASSLQGTGGTEKLFF. CDR3 nucleotide sequence: TGTGCCAGCAGCTTACAGGGGACAGGGGGGACTGAAAAACTGTTTTTT.

The chain recombines TRBV2 with TRBJ2-1; D may be TRBD2 (6 bases). This CDR3 has 17 amino acids. V was shortened by 0 bases and J by 2 bases, with 14 bases between the two germline ends. Germline V lookup: CDR1 SNHLY, CDR2 FYNNEI. CDR3 in amino acids: CASSEALVIAAYNEQFF. The CDR3 nucleotides read TGTGCCAGCAGTGAAGCGCTTGTGATAGCGGCCTACAATGAGCAGTTCTTC.

The genes are TRBV5-6 and TRBJ1-4; 7 bases align to TRBD1. With V trimmed by 0 bases and J by 6 bases, 5 bases remained unmatched. The germline V gene has CDR1 SGHDT and CDR2 YYEEEE. This CDR3 comprises 15 residues. The CDR3 sequence is CASSLADRADEKLFF. The DNA of the CDR3 is TGTGCCAGCAGCTTGGCCGACAGGGCGGATGAAAAACTGTTTTTT.

The V and J genes are TRBV5-4 and TRBJ2-7, with TRBD2 matching over 14 bases. The CDR3 extends over 16 amino acids. Germline-derived CDR1 and CDR2 are SGHNT and YYREEE (reference sequence). J lost 3 bases, V lost 4 bases, and 6 bases had no gene match. The CDR3 DNA reads as TGTGCCAGCAGCACCGGACTAGCGGGAGGAGTCTACGAGCAGTACTTC. It is translated as CASSTGLAGGVYEQYF.

The chain joins TRBV5-1 to TRBJ2-2; 12 nucleotides agree with TRBD2. Trimming removed 0 bases from V and 6 bases from J; junction bases left unmatched: 0. The CDR3 spans 15 residues. Germline values: CDR1 SGHRS, CDR2 YFSETQ. CDR3: CASSLGLAGAGELFF. CDR3 coding DNA: TGCGCCAGCAGCTTGGGACTAGCGGGAGCCGGGGAGCTGTTTTTT. The variable domain in full, completed from reference TRBV5-1 and TRBJ2-2, reads KAGVTQTPRYLIKTRGQQVTLSCSPISGHRSVSWYQQTPGQGLQFLFEYFSETQRNKGNFPGRFSGRQFSNSRSEMNVSTLELGDSALYLCASSLGLAGAGELFFGEGSRLTVL.

The chain recombines TRBV5-1 with TRBJ1-1, with 7 bases aligning to TRBD1. Germline V lookup: CDR1 SGHRS, CDR2 YFSETQ. Losses at the gene ends were 0 bases for V and 0 bases for J; bases not matched to a gene: 14. The CDR3 has 19 amino acids. The CDR3 DNA reads as TGCGCCAGCAGCTTGGGACAGGGCTCGGCCGGTGGGATGAACACTGAAGCTTTCTTT. It codes for CASSLGQGSAGGMNTEAFF.

J is TRBJ1-3 and V is TRBV7-3, with a possible D match to TRBD1 (5 bases). This CDR3 has 20 residues. The germline V gene encodes CDR1 SGHTA and CDR2 FQGTGA. V lost 5 bases, J lost 4 bases, and 30 bases lay in between. CDR3 in DNA: TGTGCCAGCAGCCAACTTATCGGTCGGTTCGCAGGGATAGGAGGAAACACCATATATTTT. Translated: CASSQLIGRFAGIGGNTIYF.

The V call is TRBV5-1, the J call TRBJ1-1; 9 nucleotides line up with TRBD1. V shed 4 bases, J shed 4 bases, and the junction held 5 bases outside the gene matches. In germline, CDR1 is SGHRS, CDR2 YFSETQ. The CDR3 contains 14 residues. This CDR3 reads CASSRGQGGTEAFF. The CDR3 coding sequence is TGCGCCAGCAGCCGGGGACAGGGTGGCACTGAAGCTTTCTTT.

The chain recombines TRBV6-6 with TRBJ2-3; TRBD2 aligns across 9 bases. V trimming: 11 bases; J trimming: 3 bases; junction bases outside the gene matches: 3. Looked up from germline, CDR1 is MNHNY and CDR2 is SVGAGI (reference sequence). The CDR3 totals 12 residues. Here the CDR3 reads CACGGGTDTQYF. The CDR3 nucleotides read TGTGCCTGCGGGGGGGGGACAGATACGCAGTATTTT.

The V and J genes are TRBV10-3 and TRBJ2-2; 8 bases line up with TRBD1. Germline CDR1 is ENHRY and CDR2 is SYGVKD. Germline trimming cut 6 bases from V and 1 base from J; bases unmatched to any gene: 7. The CDR3 loop spans 16 amino acids. The CDR3 is CAIRPGQGQNTGELFF. For the CDR3, the DNA is TGTGCCATCAGACCAGGACAGGGACAGAACACCGGGGAGCTGTTTTTT.

This clone was counted once. The chain is built from TRBV9 and TRBJ2-7, with D possibly TRBD2 on 6 matching bases. Germline V gene data show CDR1 as SGDLS and CDR2 as YYNGEE. CDR3 length: 13 residues. Trimming left V 0 bases short and J 7 bases short, with 11 bases between. The CDR3 DNA sequence: TGTGCCAGCAGCGTAGCGGGAGAGGGGGAGCAGTACTTC. Protein: CASSVAGEGEQYF.

Only a few counts were recorded for this clone. The rearrangement joins TRBV5-6 to TRBJ1-5, with D perhaps TRBD1 (5 bases). CDR1 and CDR2 (germline): SGHDT, YYEEEE. The CDR3 has 15 amino acids. The V end was cut by 0 bases, the J end by 7 bases, with 14 bases between. CDR3 sequence reads: CASSLGPGSIQPQHF. The CDR3 DNA is TGTGCCAGCAGCTTGGGTCCAGGGTCTATCCAGCCCCAGCATTTT.

This sequence joins TRBV5-1 and TRBJ2-2; TRBD2 might be the D (6 bases). The CDR3 contains 12 residues. V was pared by 7 bases and J by 7 bases, with 11 bases between. Germline CDR1 reads SGHRS; CDR2 reads YFSETQ. The CDR3: CASDSGLGELFF. The CDR3, as DNA: TGCGCCAGCGACAGCGGGCTCGGGGAGCTGTTTTTT.

The rearrangement joins TRBV5-1 to TRBJ2-5; the D gene is possibly TRBD1 (6 bases). Deletions cut 4 bases from V and 6 bases from J, with 22 bases between. The CDR3 covers 16 residues. Germline values: CDR1 SGHRS, CDR2 YFSETQ. CDR3 loop: CASSELSTGGGQTQYF. In DNA form, the CDR3 reads TGCGCCAGCAGCGAACTATCGACAGGCGGTGGTCAGACCCAGTACTTC.